Listed below are T cell receptor beta chains from one sample, sequenced in a study of shared clonotypes between healthy human individuals. Clones were read by immunoSEQ multiplex PCR, and TCRdb kept only the in-frame ones, dropping some. Of about a million clones in the sample, 77% were seen once. Sequenced material: memory CD4+ T cells from PBMCs. These receptors all come from a man younger than 30 in good health. Some clones in this sample may be carry-over from other donors' samples. Each CDR3 is given with its conserved first and last residue. Each record gives: CDR3 DNA, CDR3 protein, J gene, D gene, clone size, V gene. A D gene is named only where the DNA matches it firmly. Only part of the rows carry a size: once, few, many, or a class if the clone is expanded.

cdr3_nt: TGTGCCAGCAGTCGACAAACTAGCGGGAGTTTGTTCTTC
cdr3_aa: CASSRQTSGSLFF
j_call: TRBJ2-1
d_call: TRBD2
clone_size: NA
v_call: TRBV11-3

cdr3_nt: TGTGCCAGCAACGAGGGGGGCACCGGGGAGCTGTTTTTT
cdr3_aa: CASNEGGTGELFF
j_call: TRBJ2-2
d_call: NA
clone_size: NA
v_call: TRBV6-5

cdr3_nt: TGTGCCAGTAGCTCGACAGGGACTAATGAAAAACTGTTTTTT
cdr3_aa: CASSSTGTNEKLFF
j_call: TRBJ1-4
d_call: TRBD1
clone_size: NA
v_call: TRBV19

cdr3_nt: TGTGCCAGCAGTGTCCCCAGCACAGATACGCAGTATTTT
cdr3_aa: CASSVPSTDTQYF
j_call: TRBJ2-3
d_call: NA
clone_size: NA
v_call: TRBV2

cdr3_nt: TGTGCCAGCAGCTTAGTAGGCAGGGGAGGGGAGACCCAGTACTTC
cdr3_aa: CASSLVGRGGETQYF
j_call: TRBJ2-5
d_call: NA
clone_size: NA
v_call: TRBV7-2

cdr3_nt: TGTGCCATCAGTGAGGGTGGGACCGGGGGTAACTATGGCTACACCTTC
cdr3_aa: CAISEGGTGGNYGYTF
j_call: TRBJ1-2
d_call: NA
clone_size: NA
v_call: TRBV10-3

cdr3_nt: TGTGCCAGCAGCGATATCATAGGAGGGACCGGGGAGCTGTTTTTT
cdr3_aa: CASSDIIGGTGELFF
j_call: TRBJ2-2
d_call: NA
clone_size: NA
v_call: TRBV7-2

cdr3_nt: TGTGCCAGCAGCTTGGAATCGGGGAAGACCCAGTACTTC
cdr3_aa: CASSLESGKTQYF
j_call: TRBJ2-5
d_call: NA
clone_size: NA
v_call: TRBV5-4

cdr3_nt: TGCGCCAGCAGCTTGGGCTGGGCCCAGCGGGAGAACAATGAGCAGTTCTTC
cdr3_aa: CASSLGWAQRENNEQFF
j_call: TRBJ2-1
d_call: TRBD2
clone_size: NA
v_call: TRBV5-1

cdr3_nt: TGTGCCAGCAGCCCTTGGGTCAATCAGCCCCAGCATTTT
cdr3_aa: CASSPWVNQPQHF
j_call: TRBJ1-5
d_call: NA
clone_size: many
v_call: TRBV7-2

cdr3_nt: TGTGCCAGCAGCCCCCACAGTGAAATGGGCACTGAAGCTTTCTTT
cdr3_aa: CASSPHSEMGTEAFF
j_call: TRBJ1-1
d_call: NA
clone_size: NA
v_call: TRBV9

cdr3_nt: TGTGCCAGCAGCTCCGGGGGCTCTGGAAACACCATATATTTT
cdr3_aa: CASSSGGSGNTIYF
j_call: TRBJ1-3
d_call: NA
clone_size: few
v_call: TRBV5-5

cdr3_nt: TGTGCCAGCAGCCAAGGGTCTAGCGGGAACACCTACGAGCAGTACTTC
cdr3_aa: CASSQGSSGNTYEQYF
j_call: TRBJ2-7
d_call: TRBD2
clone_size: NA
v_call: TRBV4-2

cdr3_nt: TGTGCCAGCAGTGAACAGGGGGCGGAGAGCTACACCTTC
cdr3_aa: CASSEQGAESYTF
j_call: TRBJ1-2
d_call: TRBD1
clone_size: NA
v_call: TRBV2

cdr3_nt: TGCGCCAGCAGCTTGAGGACAGGGGGTCAGCCCCAGCATTTT
cdr3_aa: CASSLRTGGQPQHF
j_call: TRBJ1-5
d_call: TRBD1
clone_size: NA
v_call: TRBV4-3

cdr3_nt: TGTGCCAGCAGTGAGGGGCTTTCAACGGGCTCCTACGAGCAGTACTTC
cdr3_aa: CASSEGLSTGSYEQYF
j_call: TRBJ2-7
d_call: NA
clone_size: NA
v_call: TRBV6-1

cdr3_nt: TGCGCCAGCAGTGAGGACAGGGATCAGCCCCAGCATTTT
cdr3_aa: CASSEDRDQPQHF
j_call: TRBJ1-5
d_call: TRBD1
clone_size: NA
v_call: TRBV10-2

cdr3_nt: TGTGCCAGCAACGGGGTCCTCCAAGAGACCCAGTACTTC
cdr3_aa: CASNGVLQETQYF
j_call: TRBJ2-5
d_call: NA
clone_size: NA
v_call: TRBV28

cdr3_nt: TGTGCCGTCGAGGACACGGTAAACTATGGCTACACCTTC
cdr3_aa: CAVEDTVNYGYTF
j_call: TRBJ1-2
d_call: NA
clone_size: NA
v_call: TRBV28

cdr3_nt: TGTGCCAGCAGCCCCGGACTAGCGGGAGGAACCGGGGAGCTGTTTTTT
cdr3_aa: CASSPGLAGGTGELFF
j_call: TRBJ2-2
d_call: TRBD2
clone_size: once
v_call: TRBV7-8

cdr3_nt: TGTGCCAGCAGTACCAGGGGCCTTGGAGCTTTCTTT
cdr3_aa: CASSTRGLGAFF
j_call: TRBJ1-1
d_call: NA
clone_size: NA
v_call: TRBV25-1

cdr3_nt: TGCAGCGTTGGGGGTGATGGAAACACCATATATTTT
cdr3_aa: CSVGGDGNTIYF
j_call: TRBJ1-3
d_call: NA
clone_size: NA
v_call: TRBV29-1

cdr3_nt: TGTGCCAGCAGCTCCCAGGGGGCGAACACTGAAGCTTTCTTT
cdr3_aa: CASSSQGANTEAFF
j_call: TRBJ1-1
d_call: TRBD1
clone_size: NA
v_call: TRBV7-2

cdr3_nt: TGTGCCTGGAGCGGCCGGGACAGGGGATTCCTAGAGACCCAGTACTTC
cdr3_aa: CAWSGRDRGFLETQYF
j_call: TRBJ2-5
d_call: TRBD1
clone_size: few
v_call: TRBV30

cdr3_nt: TGTGCCAGCAGCCCTCGTCTGGGGGAGACCCAGTACTTC
cdr3_aa: CASSPRLGETQYF
j_call: TRBJ2-5
d_call: NA
clone_size: few
v_call: TRBV14

cdr3_nt: TGTGCCAGCTCACTCCGGGACAGGGGGCATGAGCAGTTCTTC
cdr3_aa: CASSLRDRGHEQFF
j_call: TRBJ2-1
d_call: TRBD1
clone_size: NA
v_call: TRBV18

cdr3_nt: TGTGCCAGCAGCGTCCAGCGGGCACAAGAGACCCAGTACTTC
cdr3_aa: CASSVQRAQETQYF
j_call: TRBJ2-5
d_call: NA
clone_size: NA
v_call: TRBV2

cdr3_nt: TGTGCCAGCAGCTATCCGGGACAGGACTATGGCTACACCTTC
cdr3_aa: CASSYPGQDYGYTF
j_call: TRBJ1-2
d_call: TRBD1
clone_size: many
v_call: TRBV13

cdr3_nt: TGTGCCAGCAGCCCGGGTTTCAGTTATACCGGGGAGCTGTTTTTT
cdr3_aa: CASSPGFSYTGELFF
j_call: TRBJ2-2
d_call: NA
clone_size: NA
v_call: TRBV5-8

cdr3_nt: TGTGCCAGCAGCTCGGACATGAGGAGCAATCAGCCCCAGCATTTT
cdr3_aa: CASSSDMRSNQPQHF
j_call: TRBJ1-5
d_call: NA
clone_size: NA
v_call: TRBV5-5

cdr3_nt: TGTGCCAGCTCACCAGAATTCGGGGATTCCGAGCAGTACTTC
cdr3_aa: CASSPEFGDSEQYF
j_call: TRBJ2-7
d_call: NA
clone_size: once
v_call: TRBV18

cdr3_nt: TGTGCCATCAGTGAGAAGGGCGTTCCAGTGACCCAGTACTTC
cdr3_aa: CAISEKGVPVTQYF
j_call: TRBJ2-5
d_call: NA
clone_size: NA
v_call: TRBV10-3

cdr3_nt: TGTGCCAGCAGCTTAGCGAGGTCCTTAGGGCTGGTCGAAGCTTTCTTT
cdr3_aa: CASSLARSLGLVEAFF
j_call: TRBJ1-1
d_call: NA
clone_size: once
v_call: TRBV7-8

cdr3_nt: TGTGCCTGGAGTGCAATCAGGGTCTCCACTAACACCGGGGAGCTGTTTTTT
cdr3_aa: CAWSAIRVSTNTGELFF
j_call: TRBJ2-2
d_call: NA
clone_size: NA
v_call: TRBV30

cdr3_nt: TGTGCCAGCAGCTTGGCCCGGGCTAGCCTAACAGATACGCAGTATTTT
cdr3_aa: CASSLARASLTDTQYF
j_call: TRBJ2-3
d_call: NA
clone_size: NA
v_call: TRBV5-4

cdr3_nt: TGCGCCAGCAGCTTGGTGACTGGCGGAGACACAGATACGCAGTATTTT
cdr3_aa: CASSLVTGGDTDTQYF
j_call: TRBJ2-3
d_call: NA
clone_size: NA
v_call: TRBV5-1

cdr3_nt: TGTGCCAGCAGTACAGGGGCAGATACGCAGTATTTT
cdr3_aa: CASSTGADTQYF
j_call: TRBJ2-3
d_call: TRBD1
clone_size: NA
v_call: TRBV28

cdr3_nt: TGTGCCAGCTCACCATCAAGGGCTGATCAGCCCCAGCATTTT
cdr3_aa: CASSPSRADQPQHF
j_call: TRBJ1-5
d_call: NA
clone_size: NA
v_call: TRBV18